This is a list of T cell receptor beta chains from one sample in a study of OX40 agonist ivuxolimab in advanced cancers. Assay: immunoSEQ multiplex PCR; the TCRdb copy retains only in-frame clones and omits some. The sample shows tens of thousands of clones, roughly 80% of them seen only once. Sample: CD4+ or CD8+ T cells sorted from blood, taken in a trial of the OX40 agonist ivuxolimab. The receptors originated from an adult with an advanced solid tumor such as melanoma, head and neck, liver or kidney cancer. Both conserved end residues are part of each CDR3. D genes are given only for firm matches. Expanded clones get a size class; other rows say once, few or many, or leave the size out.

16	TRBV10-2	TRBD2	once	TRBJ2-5	CASSEWEGKRGETQYF	TGCGCCAGCAGTGAGTGGGAGGGGAAGAGGGGAGAGACCCAGTACTTC
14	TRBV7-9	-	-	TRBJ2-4	CASSLRQGRNIQYF	TGTGCCAGCAGCTTAAGGCAGGGGAGAAACATTCAGTACTTC
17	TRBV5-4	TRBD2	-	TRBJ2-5	CASSAGLAGKYQETQYF	TGTGCCAGCAGCGCTGGACTAGCGGGAAAGTACCAAGAGACCCAGTACTTC
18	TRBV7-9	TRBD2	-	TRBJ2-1	CASSLPRRLAGTYNEQFF	TGTGCCAGCAGCTTACCCCGGCGGCTAGCGGGAACCTACAATGAGCAGTTCTTC
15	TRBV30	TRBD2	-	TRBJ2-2	CAGKRLAGNTGELFF	TGTGCCGGTAAAAGACTAGCGGGGAACACCGGGGAGCTGTTTTTT
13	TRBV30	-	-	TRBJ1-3	CAWSAGYGNTIYF	TGTGCCTGGAGCGCCGGGTATGGAAACACCATATATTTT
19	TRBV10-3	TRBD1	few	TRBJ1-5	CAISESSKGQGSSNQPQHF	TGTGCCATCAGTGAGTCAAGCAAAGGACAGGGGAGTAGCAATCAGCCCCAGCATTTT
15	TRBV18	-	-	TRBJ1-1	CASSPRVARNTEAFF	TGTGCCAGCTCACCTCGGGTGGCCCGGAACACTGAAGCTTTCTTT
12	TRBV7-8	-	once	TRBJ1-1	CASSFGITEAFF	TGTGCCAGCAGCTTCGGAATCACTGAAGCTTTCTTT
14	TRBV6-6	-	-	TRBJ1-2	CASSPAQALYGYTF	TGTGCCAGCAGTCCAGCCCAGGCTCTCTATGGCTACACCTTC
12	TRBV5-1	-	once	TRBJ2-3	CASSLYTDTQYF	TGCGCCAGCAGCTTGTACACAGATACGCAGTATTTT
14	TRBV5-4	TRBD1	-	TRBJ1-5	CASSVDRADQPQHF	TGTGCCAGCAGCGTGGACAGGGCGGATCAGCCCCAGCATTTT
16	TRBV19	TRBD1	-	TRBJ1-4	CASSTALGQAPRGLFF	TGTGCCAGTAGTACTGCCCTGGGACAGGCCCCGAGAGGACTGTTTTTT
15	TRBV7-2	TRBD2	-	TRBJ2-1	CASSLVWGGENEQFF	TGTGCCAGCAGCTTAGTTTGGGGGGGAGAGAATGAGCAGTTCTTC
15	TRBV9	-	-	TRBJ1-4	CASSVAGDLYEKLFF	TGTGCCAGCAGCGTAGCGGGGGATCTCTATGAAAAACTGTTTTTT
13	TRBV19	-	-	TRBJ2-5	CASSSGMGETQYF	TGTGCCAGTAGTAGCGGGATGGGGGAGACCCAGTACTTC
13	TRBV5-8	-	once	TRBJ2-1	CASSLKARGEQFF	TGTGCCAGCAGCTTGAAGGCACGAGGTGAGCAGTTCTTC
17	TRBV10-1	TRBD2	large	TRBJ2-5	CASTQRGVLAGDFTQYF	TGCGCCAGCACACAGAGGGGGGTCCTAGCGGGAGATTTCACCCAGTACTTC
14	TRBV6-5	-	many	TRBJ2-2	CASSYALTAGELFF	TGTGCCAGCAGTTACGCCCTCACAGCCGGGGAGCTGTTTTTT
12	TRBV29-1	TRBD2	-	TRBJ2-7	CSVAPSGYEQYF	TGCAGCGTTGCCCCTAGCGGCTACGAGCAGTACTTC
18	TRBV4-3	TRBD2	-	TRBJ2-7	CASSQETSGRFSSYEQYF	TGCGCCAGCAGCCAAGAGACTAGCGGGAGATTTTCGTCCTACGAGCAGTACTTC
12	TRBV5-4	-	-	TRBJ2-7	CASSSVINEQYF	TGTGCCAGCAGCTCGGTTATCAACGAGCAGTACTTC
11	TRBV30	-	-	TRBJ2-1	CAWSGTNEQFF	TGTGCCTGGAGTGGGACGAATGAGCAGTTCTTC
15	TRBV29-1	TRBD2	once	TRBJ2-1	CSVGRGLAGGVEQFF	TGCAGCGTTGGGAGGGGACTAGCGGGAGGGGTTGAGCAGTTCTTC
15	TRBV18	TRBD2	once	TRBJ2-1	CASSAGTSVFNEQFF	TGTGCCAGCTCAGCCGGGACTAGCGTTTTCAATGAGCAGTTCTTC
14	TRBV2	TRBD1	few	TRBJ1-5	CASSSGGRGQPQHF	TGTGCCAGCAGTTCAGGGGGCCGGGGTCAGCCCCAGCATTTT
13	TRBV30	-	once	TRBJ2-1	CAWNGQIHNEQFF	TGTGCCTGGAACGGGCAAATTCACAATGAGCAGTTCTTC
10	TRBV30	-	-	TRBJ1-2	CAWSGWGRTF	TGTGCCTGGAGTGGGTGGGGACGGACCTTC
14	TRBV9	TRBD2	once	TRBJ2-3	CASSVSGRADTQYF	TGTGCCAGCAGCGTTAGCGGGAGGGCAGATACGCAGTATTTT
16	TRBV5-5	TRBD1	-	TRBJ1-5	CASSFRAGTGSWPQHF	TGTGCCAGCAGCTTCCGGGCGGGGACAGGGAGTTGGCCCCAGCATTTT
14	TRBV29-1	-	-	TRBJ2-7	CSVLGAGISYEQYF	TGCAGCGTTTTAGGGGCAGGGATATCCTACGAGCAGTACTTC
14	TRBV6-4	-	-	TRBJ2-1	CASSETELYNEQFF	TGTGCCAGCAGTGAAACAGAGCTTTACAATGAGCAGTTCTTC
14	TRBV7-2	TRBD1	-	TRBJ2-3	CASSLDRVADTQYF	TGTGCCAGCAGCCTTGACAGGGTGGCCGATACGCAGTATTTT
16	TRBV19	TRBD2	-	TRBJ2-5	CASSMGLAGAQETQYF	TGTGCCAGTAGTATGGGACTAGCGGGGGCCCAAGAGACCCAGTACTTC
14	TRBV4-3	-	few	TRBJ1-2	CASSQADNPGGYTF	TGCGCCAGCAGCCAGGCGGATAACCCAGGGGGCTACACCTTC
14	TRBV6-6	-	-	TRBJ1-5	CASKDFNSNQPQHF	TGTGCCAGCAAGGACTTTAATAGCAATCAGCCCCAGCATTTT
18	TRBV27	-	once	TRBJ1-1	CASSSYSYRGSQNAEAFF	TGTGCCAGCAGTTCGTACTCATACCGGGGTTCACAGAACGCTGAAGCTTTCTTT
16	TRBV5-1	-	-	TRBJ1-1	CASSLIGAVMNTEAFF	TGCGCCAGCAGCTTGATCGGGGCAGTAATGAACACTGAAGCTTTCTTT
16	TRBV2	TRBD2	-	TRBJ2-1	CASSRGLAGGNNEQFF	TGTGCCAGCAGTCGGGGACTAGCGGGAGGGAACAATGAGCAGTTCTTC
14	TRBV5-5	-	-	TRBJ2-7	CASSFRQEAYEQYF	TGTGCCAGCAGCTTCCGACAGGAAGCCTACGAGCAGTACTTC
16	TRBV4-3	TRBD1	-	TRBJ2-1	CASSHLGTGVENEQFF	TGCGCCAGCAGCCACCTCGGGACAGGGGTTGAGAATGAGCAGTTCTTC